This T cell receptor beta chain was captured in a study of T cell responses to AZD1222 COVID-19 vaccine. Regarding the study as a whole: After two AZD1222 doses, spike-specific TCR breadth and depth rose versus day 0. Unmutated variant regions are reportedly targeted by nearly half of spike-specific TCRs. CD4 TCRs covered the whole spike, strongest at regions 160-218 and 743-854.

Germline loops: CDR1 MDHEN, CDR2 SYDVKM. Trimming took 11 bases from V and 2 from J, leaving 15 bases between them. The CDR3 runs 13 residues. As concerns this clone: What it binds is unknown.

Profiled with immunoSEQ multiplex PCR; TCRdb holds only in-frame clones, not every one. In the table there are about 81,000 clones, about nine tenths of which are singletons. Source: peripheral blood, taken 28 days after the second AZD1222 dose. The sequence derives from an adult who received the AZD1222 COVID-19 vaccine. V gene TRBV28 combines with J gene TRBJ1-1, with D perhaps TRBD1 (5 bases). CDR3 residues: CAGNGGLNTEAFF. CDR3 nucleotides: TGTGCCGGGAATGGGGGGTTAAACACTGAAGCTTTCTTT. Looking up the rest from reference TRBV28 and TRBJ1-1 gives the full variable domain: DVKVTQSSRYLVKRTGEKVFLECVQDMDHENMFWYRQDPGLGLRLIYFSYDVKMKEKGDIPEGYSVSREKKERFSLILESASTNQTSMYLCAGNGGLNTEAFFGQGTRLTVV.